This entry is about one T cell receptor beta chain. This clonotype was detected many times. No cognate antigen has been identified for it. There are no base qualities to consult, and no much larger clone falls within one base. This sample stems from a study of identical twins (dated by TCRdb to about 2016). For context, the study as a whole: To test whether fetal clonotypes persist, this study deep-sequenced TCR alpha and beta repertoires from monozygotic twins, from unrelated adults of various ages, and from cord blood. To rule out contamination, replicate twin experiments were performed at different times with different library preparation protocols.

Trimming costs V 6 bases and J 4 bases, and their ends lie 21 bases apart. The CDR3, cysteine through phenylalanine, is 16 amino acids long. The entry retains the CDR3 DNA only, 48 bases that are in frame from base 1. Every donor in the study was a healthy Caucasian. The twin cohort comprised three pairs of female monozygotic twins, all aged about 18 to 29 years. Peripheral blood mononuclear cells were the source from which RNA for the TCR libraries was isolated. What the research found in general, with its limitations: Invariant T cells such as MAIT and iNKT could partly confound zero-insertion analyses, though diverse VJ usage argued against this for most clonotypes. Out-of-frame TCR alpha sharing in monozygotic twins was systematically underestimated by recombination models, whereas sharing between unrelated individuals was in agreement with the recombination models. In beta out-of-frame sequences, excess twin sharing was weaker, because having fewer shared sequences lowered the signal-to-noise ratio. Fewer insertions were carried by abundant cord blood beta clonotypes; a weaker similar trend was observed in young adult naive repertoires, while no such trend was observed in memory repertoires. Because the same donors could not be followed over many years, the conclusions depended on cross-sectional statistical analysis. Compared with coincidental sharing between unrelated individuals, out-of-frame TCR alpha sequences shared between twins showed an excess of sequences with low generation probability.

Receptor libraries were prepared by 5' RACE. Instrument used: Illumina HiSeq 2000. A universal primer binding site was introduced by template switching, and a unique molecular identifier was present in the final cDNA, enabling accurate counting of TCR cDNA molecules. First-strand cDNA for TCR alpha and beta chains was synthesized from specific primers in the conserved constant-segment region. To control for contamination, each cDNA library was double barcoded with a SMART-Mk sample barcode plus Illumina barcodes. TruSeq adapter sequences, together with Illumina sample barcodes, were added in two successive PCR steps. The Illumina HiSeq platform was used with custom primers to sequence TCR alpha and beta cDNA libraries. Per the original workflow: MiGEC was used to process raw reads and extract unique molecular identifiers, and MiXCR was used to find CDR3 positions. Recombination models were inferred per individual with the repgenHMM and IGoR tools using an EM algorithm. Shared clonotype analysis was performed with the tcR package in R, normalizing sharing by the product of cloneset sizes. To study raw recombination free of thymic and clonal selection effects, out-of-frame nonproductive sequences were analyzed. TCRdb took the public reads, trimmed them with fastp at Q25, ran MiXCR for clone calling and kept in-frame beta chains. Every CDR3 protein is listed once, alongside the most common genes and DNA of its rows. TCRdb, rather than the study authors, made the V and J calls. The sample table holds 550,000 to 700,000 distinct CDR3 sequences, of which 21% were seen once. In total, the top ten clones hold roughly 4.3% of the sample.

This sample also appeared in a second study, on T cells expressing NK-cell markers. The second study reports: Three sorted T-cell subsets (CD3+CD56+NKG2C+, CD3+CD56+NKG2C- and CD3+CD56-NKG2C+) from 7 to 9 donors had their TCR beta-chain repertoires profiled. Among the eight sequenced donors, seven were HCMV-seropositive and one was HCMV-seronegative. In several experiments an anti-gammadeltaTCR antibody was added to restrict sorting to alphabetaTCR-expressing T cells. In over five donors, the dominant CD3+CD56+NKG2C+ clonotypes were among the top 10 CD8+ clonotypes and accounted for roughly 1.0-7.5% of CD8+ T cells. Those dominant clonotypes were again the most abundant among CD3+CD56-NKG2C+ cells in a few donors, at about 25-65%. Whether the expanded NKG2C-expressing T cell clones were specific for HCMV antigens remained unclear. The eight sequenced donors were randomly selected healthy volunteers, three men and five women. To determine HCMV serostatus, a commercial ELISA kit was used to detect HCMV-specific IgG in serum. For over 5 donors, bulk peripheral blood T-cell repertoires were additionally sequenced from unsorted PBMC. MIGEC handled demultiplexing of the reads and grouping by UMI, while MiTCR was used to assemble and quantify clonotypes. To exclude erroneous sequences, only TCR cDNA sequences supported by at least two reads were retained. The tcR package was used for downstream repertoire analysis, and clonotypes were matched across fractions by CDR3 nucleotide sequence plus V segment. VDJmatch was used to annotate antigen specificity against VDJdb, with one amino acid substitution allowed in CDR3.

The receptor's source is a woman under 30 in good health. Sample: PBMCs. This chain is built from TRBV12-3 or TRBV12-4 and TRBJ2-5; the D gene is possibly TRBD1 or TRBD2, with 7 bases matching each. The sequenced DNA is TGTGCCAGCAGCCGCTGGGGAGGGGGCTGGGGAGAGACCCAGTACTTC. It specifies CASSRWGGGWGETQYF.